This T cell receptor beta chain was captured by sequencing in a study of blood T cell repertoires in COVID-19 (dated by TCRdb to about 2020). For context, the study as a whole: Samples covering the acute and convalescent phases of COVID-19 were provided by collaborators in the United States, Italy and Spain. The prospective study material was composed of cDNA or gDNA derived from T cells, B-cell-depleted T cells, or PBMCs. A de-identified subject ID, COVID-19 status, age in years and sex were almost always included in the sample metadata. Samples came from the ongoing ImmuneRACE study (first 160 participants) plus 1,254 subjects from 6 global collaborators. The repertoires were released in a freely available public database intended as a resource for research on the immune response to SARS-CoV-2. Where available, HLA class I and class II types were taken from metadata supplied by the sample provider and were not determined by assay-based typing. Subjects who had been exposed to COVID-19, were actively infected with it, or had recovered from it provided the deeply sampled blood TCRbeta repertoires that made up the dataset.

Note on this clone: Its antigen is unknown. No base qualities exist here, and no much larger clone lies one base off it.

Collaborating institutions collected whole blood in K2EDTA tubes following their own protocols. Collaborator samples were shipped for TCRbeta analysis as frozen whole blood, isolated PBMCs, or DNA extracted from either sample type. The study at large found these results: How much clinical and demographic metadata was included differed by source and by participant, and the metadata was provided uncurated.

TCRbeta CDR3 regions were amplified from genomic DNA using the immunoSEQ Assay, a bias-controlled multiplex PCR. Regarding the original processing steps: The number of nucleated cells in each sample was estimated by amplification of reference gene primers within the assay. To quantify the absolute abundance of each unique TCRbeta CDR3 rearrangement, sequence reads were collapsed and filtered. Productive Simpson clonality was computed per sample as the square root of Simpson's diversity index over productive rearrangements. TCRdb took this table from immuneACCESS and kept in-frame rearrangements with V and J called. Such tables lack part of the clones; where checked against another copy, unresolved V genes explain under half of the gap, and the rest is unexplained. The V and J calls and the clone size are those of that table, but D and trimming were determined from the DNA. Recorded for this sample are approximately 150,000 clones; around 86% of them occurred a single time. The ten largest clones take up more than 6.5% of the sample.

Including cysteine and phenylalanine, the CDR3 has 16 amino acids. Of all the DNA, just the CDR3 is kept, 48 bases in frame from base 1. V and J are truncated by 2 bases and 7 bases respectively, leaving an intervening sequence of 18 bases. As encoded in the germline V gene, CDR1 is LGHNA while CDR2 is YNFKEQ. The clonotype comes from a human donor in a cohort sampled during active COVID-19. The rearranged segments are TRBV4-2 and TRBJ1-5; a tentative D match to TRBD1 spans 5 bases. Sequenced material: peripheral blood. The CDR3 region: CASSQRGGAYGQPQHF. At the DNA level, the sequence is TGTGCCAGCAGCCAACGGGGGGGAGCTTATGGCCAGCCCCAGCATTTT.